This T cell receptor beta chain was recorded in a study of T cell responses to AZD1222 COVID-19 vaccine. Second-dose intervals near 4 or 12 weeks were combined. This clone occurred once. Its antigen is not identified. The assay was immunoSEQ multiplex PCR, and TCRdb's table has in-frame clones only and misses some. The sample shows approximately 89,000 clones, about nine tenths of them seen only once. Study-wide results and limits: As reported, nearly half of all spike-specific TCRs target variant regions that are unmutated.

The CDR3 length is 13 residues. Germline-derived CDR1 and CDR2 are SGHTS and YDEGEE. V lost 2 bases, J lost 8 bases, and 4 bases stayed unmatched. This sequence was found in an adult who received the AZD1222 COVID-19 vaccine. V is TRBV5-8 and J is TRBJ1-3; 7 bases align to TRBD1. Source: peripheral blood, taken 28 days after the second AZD1222 dose. This CDR3 reads CASSFRGADTIYF. CDR3 in DNA: TGTGCCAGCAGCTTCAGGGGGGCGGACACCATATATTTT.